Listed here are 15 T cell receptor beta chains from one sample, sequenced in a study of T cells in Graves' hyperthyroidism and ophthalmopathy. The TCR beta CDR3 regions underwent amplification using RNA transcripts as the source. The HTBI set primed first-round TCR CDR3 RT-PCR. TCRdb reanalysed the multiplex PCR reads using MiXCR and keeps one entry per CDR3 protein. The repertoire holds approximately 590,000 distinct CDR3 sequences, with 15% to 19% as singletons. The sequencing input was blood. The receptors were sampled from a woman younger than 45 with Graves' hyperthyroidism.

In its sample, this clonotype was seen a few times. The chain uses TRBV15 and TRBJ2-3; 7 bases map to TRBD1. Germline CDR1 and CDR2: LNHNV and YYDKDF (reference sequence). The CDR3 sequence is 16 residues long. Germline trimming cut 2 bases from V and 4 bases from J; bases unmatched to any gene: 9. This CDR3 reads CATSRIFTGVSDTQYF. The DNA of the CDR3 is TGTGCCACCAGCAGAATATTTACAGGGGTATCAGATACGCAGTATTTT.

This clonotype was counted a few times. The genes are TRBV12-3 or TRBV12-4 and TRBJ2-3; D gene ambiguous. The V end was cut by 6 bases, the J end by 0 bases, with 16 bases between. The CDR3 spans 16 residues. The CDR3 is CASSPLDGASTDTQYF. CDR3 nucleotides: TGTGCCAGCAGCCCACTTGACGGCGCTAGCACAGATACGCAGTATTTT.

This clonotype has ten or more counts. This chain connects TRBV20-1 to TRBJ2-7, with 12 bases that match TRBD2. Looked up from germline, CDR1 is DFQATT and CDR2 is SNEGSKA (reference sequence). The CDR3 extends over 17 amino acids. Trimming took 6 bases from V and 1 from J; bases not matched to a gene: 13. The CDR3 sequence is CSAHGLAGPMMSYEQYF. CDR3 sequence (DNA): TGCAGTGCCCACGGACTAGCGGGACCGATGATGTCCTACGAGCAGTACTTC.

This clonotype was counted a few times. The V call is TRBV2, the J call TRBJ1-6; TRBD1 is a possible D gene (5 bases). Trimming pared 6 bases from V and 6 bases from J, leaving 27 bases between. There are 19 residues in the CDR3. Germline V gene lookup returns CDR1 SNHLY and CDR2 FYNNEI. DNA for the CDR3: TGTGCCAGCAGGGATCCGGACACTGGAGGATTAACCTTTAATTCACCCCTCCACTTT. As protein: CASRDPDTGGLTFNSPLHF.

This clonotype was found many times. The rearrangement joins TRBV27 to TRBJ2-7; D call uncertain. In germline, CDR1 is MNHEY, CDR2 SMNVEV (reference sequence). V lost 5 bases, J lost 3 bases, and 20 bases lay in between. This CDR3 has 16 residues. Here the CDR3 reads CASSPSRRADNYEQYF. The CDR3 DNA reads as TGTGCCAGCAGTCCCTCCCGACGCGCCGACAACTACGAGCAGTACTTC.

This clonotype was observed a few times. The rearrangement joins TRBV6-1 to TRBJ2-3; D may be TRBD2 (6 bases). V was trimmed by 10 bases and J by 6 bases, leaving 14 bases between them. The CDR3 totals 12 residues. The V gene's germline CDR1 is MNHNS and CDR2 SASEGT. CDR3: CATNREPDTQYF. CDR3 sequence (DNA): TGTGCCACAAATCGGGAGCCCGATACGCAGTATTTT.

This clonotype has ten or more counts. The gene calls are TRBV5-6 and TRBJ2-1, with 12 positions matching TRBD1. Germline CDR1 and CDR2: SGHDT and YYEEEE. J gave up 6 bases and V 7 bases, and 8 bases lay outside the gene matches. This CDR3 spans 15 amino acids. This chain's CDR3 is CASGSGTGGFNEQFF. CDR3 sequence (DNA): TGTGCCAGCGGATCCGGGACAGGGGGCTTCAATGAGCAGTTCTTC.

This clonotype was counted ten times or more. The chain carries TRBV6-1 and TRBJ2-7, with 7 bases identical to TRBD2. The CDR3 is 14 amino acids. From germline, CDR1 is MNHNS and CDR2 SASEGT. V lost 6 bases to trimming and J lost 9 bases; unmatched junction nucleotides: 14. The CDR3 loop reads CASRELALGWGQYF. The DNA of the CDR3 is TGTGCCAGCAGGGAACTAGCGCTCGGATGGGGGCAGTACTTC.

This clonotype was observed many times. V and J are TRBV5-1 and TRBJ2-2; 12 nucleotides agree with TRBD2. This CDR3 is 18 amino acids long. Germline values: CDR1 SGHRS, CDR2 YFSETQ. V was clipped by 1 base and J by 0 bases; unmatched bases: 4. CDR3 amino acids: CASSLWTSGESNTGELFF. CDR3 in DNA: TGCGCCAGCAGCTTGTGGACTAGCGGGGAATCGAACACCGGGGAGCTGTTTTTT.

This clonotype was counted ten times or more. J is TRBJ2-1 and V is TRBV7-9; no reliable D call. CDR1 and CDR2 from the germline V gene are SEHNR and FQNEAQ (reference sequence). The CDR3 loop spans 11 amino acids. The ends were cut back, 4 bases at V and 5 bases at J, with 3 bases in the middle. The CDR3: CASSYNNEQFF. The CDR3 coding sequence is TGTGCCAGCAGCTACAACAATGAGCAGTTCTTC.

This clonotype was recorded at least ten times. The V gene is TRBV6-1, the J gene TRBJ2-7; 9 bases align to TRBD1. This CDR3 has 12 residues. Unmatched junction bases numbered 1, after V lost 4 bases and J lost 6 bases. Germline V gene lookup returns CDR1 MNHNS and CDR2 SASEGT. CDR3 protein: CASSATGGEQYF. The CDR3 DNA reads as TGTGCCAGCAGTGCGACAGGGGGCGAGCAGTACTTC.

J is TRBJ2-7 and V is TRBV14; weak D call: TRBD1 (6 bases). The CDR3 has 16 amino acids. CDR1 is SGHDN, CDR2 FVKESK, per germline. V dropped 0 bases and J dropped 1 base, with 13 bases sitting between them. CDR3 sequence reads: CASSQDVGAQSYEQYF. The CDR3 bases are TGTGCCAGCAGCCAAGATGTGGGGGCGCAGTCCTACGAGCAGTACTTC.

This clonotype was counted ten times or more. CDR3: CASCLGTRPYNEQFF. The CDR3 region has the DNA TGTGCCAGTTGTCTCGGGACTAGGCCCTACAATGAGCAGTTCTTC. The chain recombines TRBV19 with TRBJ2-1, with 8 bases that match TRBD2. The J segment lost 2 bases and the V segment lost 8 bases, leaving 8 bases of the junction unmatched. The CDR3 contains 15 residues. Germline loops: CDR1 LNHDA, CDR2 SQIVND (reference sequence).

This sequence joins TRBV5-1 and TRBJ2-7; 7 bases are a match to TRBD2. The ends lost 0 bases at V and 4 bases at J; junction bases unmatched: 4. The CDR3 length is 14 residues. Germline values: CDR1 SGHRS, CDR2 YFSETQ. The CDR3: CASSLETSHYEQYF. CDR3 nucleotide sequence: TGCGCCAGCAGCTTGGAGACTAGCCATTACGAGCAGTACTTC.

This clonotype was seen repeatedly, ten times or more. This chain joins TRBV11-2 and TRBJ2-1, with D possibly being TRBD2 (6 bases). Germline CDR1 and CDR2: SGHAT and FQNNGV. This CDR3 region has 14 residues. The ends were cut back, 2 bases at V and 9 bases at J, with 14 bases in the middle. CDR3 sequence reads: CASSLLAWVPEQFF. CDR3 nucleotide sequence: TGTGCCAGCAGCTTACTAGCGTGGGTACCTGAGCAGTTCTTC.